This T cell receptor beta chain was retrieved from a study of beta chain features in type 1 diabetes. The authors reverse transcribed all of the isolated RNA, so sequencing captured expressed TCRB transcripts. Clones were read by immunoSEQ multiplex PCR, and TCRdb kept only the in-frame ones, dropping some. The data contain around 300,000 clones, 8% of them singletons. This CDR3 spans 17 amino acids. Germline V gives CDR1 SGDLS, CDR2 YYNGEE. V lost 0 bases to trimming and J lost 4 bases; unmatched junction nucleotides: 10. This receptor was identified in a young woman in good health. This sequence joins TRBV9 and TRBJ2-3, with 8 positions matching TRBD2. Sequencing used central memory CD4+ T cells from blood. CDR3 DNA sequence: TGTGCCAGCAGCGTAGCTCCTGGACTAGCTGATCCAGATACGCAGTATTTT. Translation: CASSVAPGLADPDTQYF.